This TCR beta chain came from a study of T cell repertoires in cytomegalovirus infection. Study-level points and caveats: HLA-C-restricted CMV-specific TCR beta clonotypes prevailed in the ex vivo response. The cumulative frequency of public TCR beta families identified carriers of CMV plus the relevant HLA.

A single record per CDR3 protein comes from TCRdb applying MiXCR to the reads. Among around 100,000 distinct CDR3 sequences listed, under 25% were seen once. CDR1 and CDR2 (germline): MDHEN, SYDVKM. The CDR3 is made up of 15 amino acids. Concerning this clonotype itself: Its specificity is not known. An end of the junction differs from the germline gene, which may be a read error.

The sequenced sample consisted of CD8+ T cells from PBMCs. This receptor was obtained from a human donor in good health (CMV status not recorded). Some clones in this sample may be carry-over from other donors' samples. The J gene is TRBJ2-2, the V gene TRBV28; 8 bases line up with TRBD2. In DNA, the CDR3 is TGTGTCAGCAGGCTTCGGGGGGGAAACACCGGGGAGCTGTTTTTT. It is translated as CVSRLRGGNTGELFF.